This TCR beta chain is drawn from a study of shared clonotypes between healthy human individuals. Naive CD8 cells comprised CD45RO-negative, CCR7-positively selected cells, excluding terminally differentiated effector memory CD45RA+ cells. Across several immunoSEQ plates, the genomic DNA of each subset was split evenly. Profiling relied on immunoSEQ multiplex PCR, and the TCRdb table lists in-frame clones only, not all of them. The sample lists about 680,000 clones, about 90% occurring once. The receptor comes from a man aged 25-45 years in good health. The sequencing input was naive CD8+ T cells sorted from blood.

The CDR3 reads CASSPRGSRPYEQYF. Here the CDR3 DNA reads TGTGCCAGCTCACCAAGAGGCTCCCGCCCCTACGAGCAGTACTTC. The genes are TRBV18 and TRBJ2-7, with D hard to call. The germline V and J ends were trimmed by 2 bases and 2 bases, with 13 bases remaining between them. CDR1 and CDR2 from the germline V gene are KGHSH and LQKENI. CDR3 length: 15 residues.